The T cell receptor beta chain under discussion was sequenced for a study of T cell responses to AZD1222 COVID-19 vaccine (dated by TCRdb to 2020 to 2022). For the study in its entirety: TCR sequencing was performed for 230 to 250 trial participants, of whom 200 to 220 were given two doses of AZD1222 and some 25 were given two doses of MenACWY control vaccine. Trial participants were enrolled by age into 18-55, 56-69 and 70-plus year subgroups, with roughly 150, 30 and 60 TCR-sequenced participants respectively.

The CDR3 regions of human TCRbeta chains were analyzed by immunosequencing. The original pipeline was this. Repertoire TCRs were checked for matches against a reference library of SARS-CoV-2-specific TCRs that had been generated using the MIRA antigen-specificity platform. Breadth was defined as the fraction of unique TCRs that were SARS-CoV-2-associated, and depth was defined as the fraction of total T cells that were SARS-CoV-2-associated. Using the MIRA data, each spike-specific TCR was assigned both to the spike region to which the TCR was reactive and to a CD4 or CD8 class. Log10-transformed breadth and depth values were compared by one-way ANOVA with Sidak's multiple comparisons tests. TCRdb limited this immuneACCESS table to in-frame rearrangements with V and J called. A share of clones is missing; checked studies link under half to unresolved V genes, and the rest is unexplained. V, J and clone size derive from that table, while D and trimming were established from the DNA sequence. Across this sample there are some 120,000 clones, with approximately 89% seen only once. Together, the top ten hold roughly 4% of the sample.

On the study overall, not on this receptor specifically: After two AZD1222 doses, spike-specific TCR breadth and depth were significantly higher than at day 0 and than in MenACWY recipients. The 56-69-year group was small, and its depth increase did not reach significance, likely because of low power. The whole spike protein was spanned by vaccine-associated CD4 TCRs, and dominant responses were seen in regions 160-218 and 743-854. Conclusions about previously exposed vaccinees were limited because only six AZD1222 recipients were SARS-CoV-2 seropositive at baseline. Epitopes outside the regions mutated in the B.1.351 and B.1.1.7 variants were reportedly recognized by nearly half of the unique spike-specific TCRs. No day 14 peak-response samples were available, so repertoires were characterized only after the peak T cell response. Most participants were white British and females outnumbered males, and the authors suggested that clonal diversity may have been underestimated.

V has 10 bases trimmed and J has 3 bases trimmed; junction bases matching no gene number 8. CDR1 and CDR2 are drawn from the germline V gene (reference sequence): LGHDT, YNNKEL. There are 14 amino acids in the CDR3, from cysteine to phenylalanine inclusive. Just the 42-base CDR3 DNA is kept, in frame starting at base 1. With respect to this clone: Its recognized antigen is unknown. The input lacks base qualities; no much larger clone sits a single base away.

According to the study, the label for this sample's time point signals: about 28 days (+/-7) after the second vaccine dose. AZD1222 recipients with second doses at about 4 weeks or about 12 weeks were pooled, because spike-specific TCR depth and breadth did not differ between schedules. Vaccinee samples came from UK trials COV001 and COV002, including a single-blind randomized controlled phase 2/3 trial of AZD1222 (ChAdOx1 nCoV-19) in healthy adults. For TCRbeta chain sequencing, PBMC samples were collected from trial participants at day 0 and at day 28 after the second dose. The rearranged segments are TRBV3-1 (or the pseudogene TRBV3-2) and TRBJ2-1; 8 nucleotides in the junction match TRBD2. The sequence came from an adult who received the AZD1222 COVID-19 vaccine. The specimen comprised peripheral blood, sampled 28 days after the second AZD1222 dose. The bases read TGTGCCACACGGCGGGGGGCGAGCTACAATGAGCAGTTCTTC. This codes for CATRRGASYNEQFF.